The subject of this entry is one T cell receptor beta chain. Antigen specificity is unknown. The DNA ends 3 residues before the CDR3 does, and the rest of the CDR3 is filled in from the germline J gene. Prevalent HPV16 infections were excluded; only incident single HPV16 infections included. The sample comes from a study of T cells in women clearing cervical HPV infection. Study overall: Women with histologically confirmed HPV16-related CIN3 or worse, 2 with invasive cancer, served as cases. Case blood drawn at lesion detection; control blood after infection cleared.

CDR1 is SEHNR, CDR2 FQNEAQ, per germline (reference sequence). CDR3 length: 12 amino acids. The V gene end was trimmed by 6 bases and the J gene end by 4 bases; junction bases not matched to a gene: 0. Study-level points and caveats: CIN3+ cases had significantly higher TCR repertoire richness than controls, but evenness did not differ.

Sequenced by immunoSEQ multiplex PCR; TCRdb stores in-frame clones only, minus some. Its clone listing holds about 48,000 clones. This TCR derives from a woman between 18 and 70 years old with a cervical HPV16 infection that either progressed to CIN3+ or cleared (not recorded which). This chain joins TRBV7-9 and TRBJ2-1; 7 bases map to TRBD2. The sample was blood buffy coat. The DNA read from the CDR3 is TGTGCCAGCAGGGGGGGGTACAATGAG. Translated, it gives CASRGGYNE. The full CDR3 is CASRGGYNEQFF.